These T cell receptor beta chains were read from a single sample in a study of blood T cells in healthy people across ages. TCRdb recomputed calls from the 5' RACE reads with MiXCR, one row per CDR3 protein. The profile covers roughly 1.9 million distinct CDR3 sequences, with 39% appearing a single time and 20% to 25% taken by the ten largest. Specimen: blood. The origin of the receptors is a human donor in good health. The CDR3 runs from the conserved cysteine through the conserved F or W. Fields, in order: CDR3 length, J gene, V gene, clone size, D gene, CDR3 DNA, CDR3 protein. A D gene is named only where the DNA matches it firmly. For some rows the clone size is stated as once, few or many, or as a class when expanded; others skip it.

15 | TRBJ2-7 | TRBV4-3 | few | TRBD1 | TGCGCCAGCAGCCGCGGGGGACAGGGGATCCACGAGCAGTACTTC | CASSRGGQGIHEQYF
13 | TRBJ2-7 | TRBV7-8 | . | . | TGTGCCAGCAGCTTAGGTTATTACTACGAGCAGTACTTC | CASSLGYYYEQYF
14 | TRBJ2-3 | TRBV7-2 | . | . | TGTGCCGGCAGCTTAAAGACCCAGGCGAGTACGCAGTATTTT | CAGSLKTQASTQYF
16 | TRBJ2-5 | TRBV9 | . | TRBD2 | TGTGCCAGCAGCTCCGGGGCTAGCGGACGCCAAGAGACCCAGTACTTC | CASSSGASGRQETQYF
16 | TRBJ2-7 | TRBV7-2 | . | . | TGTGCCAGCAGCCCGACCCGGGACACCCAGGCCAACGAGCAGTACTTC | CASSPTRDTQANEQYF
12 | TRBJ1-1 | TRBV21-1 | once | . | TGTGCCAGCAGCAAAGGGCAGGAAGAAGCTTTCTTT | CASSKGQEEAFF
14 | TRBJ2-3 | TRBV20-1 | many | TRBD2 | TGCAGTGCTAGATCGGGGGGGGGTACAGATACGCAGTATTTT | CSARSGGGTDTQYF
14 | TRBJ2-3 | TRBV20-1 | . | . | TGCAGTTCCAAGCGGGTCCTTAGCACAGATACGCAGTATTTT | CSSKRVLSTDTQYF
14 | TRBJ2-7 | TRBV12-3/TRBV12-4 | few | . | TGTGCCAGCAGCCCCGAGCGGGTGCTCTACGAGCAGTACTTC | CASSPERVLYEQYF
15 | TRBJ1-2 | TRBV7-3 | . | . | TGTGCCAGCAGCTTAACGGGGGAAAGTAACTATGGCTACACCTTC | CASSLTGESNYGYTF
15 | TRBJ1-2 | TRBV6-5 | . | . | TGTGCCAGCAGTTACGTAGAGGGGTCACCGGGTGGCTACACCTTC | CASSYVEGSPGGYTF
17 | TRBJ2-1 | TRBV2 | . | TRBD2 | TGTGCCAGCAGCTCAGCGGGGGGGCCGTTCGCCTACAATGAGCAGTTCTTC | CASSSAGGPFAYNEQFF
16 | TRBJ1-4 | TRBV28 | once | TRBD1 | TGTGCCAGCAGTTTCCCCGGGACAGGGGTTAATGAAAAACTGTTTTTT | CASSFPGTGVNEKLFF
15 | TRBJ2-7 | TRBV6-2/TRBV6-3 | . | TRBD2 | TGTGCCAGCAGACGTCTAGCGGGGCCTATCTACGAGCAGTACTTC | CASRRLAGPIYEQYF
19 | TRBJ2-7 | TRBV5-6 | few | TRBD2 | TGTGCCAGCAGCTTGGACCCTTCGCCCAGCGGGGGGCCCCTCTACGAGCAGTACTTC | CASSLDPSPSGGPLYEQYF
15 | TRBJ2-1 | TRBV7-9 | few | TRBD1 | TGTGCCAGCAGCTTACCCGGGACAGGGTTGCATGAGCAGTTCTTC | CASSLPGTGLHEQFF
15 | TRBJ2-3 | TRBV7-2 | . | . | TGTGCCGGCAGCTTAAGGGACTCAGGGGCGGATACGCAGTATTTT | CAGSLRDSGADTQYF
17 | TRBJ1-2 | TRBV6-5 | . | . | TGTGCCAGCAGTTACTCCTCTGAGTGGGGGGCTAACTATGGCTACACCTTC | CASSYSSEWGANYGYTF
11 | TRBJ1-1 | TRBV29-1 | . | . | TGCAGTGTCGGTGGATACACTGAAGCTTTCTTT | CSVGGYTEAFF
15 | TRBJ1-1 | TRBV4-2 | few | . | TGTGCCAGCAGCCAAGAGCAGGGGATGAACACTGAAGCTTTCTTT | CASSQEQGMNTEAFF
12 | TRBJ2-5 | TRBV12-3/TRBV12-4 | . | . | TGTGCCAGCAGTGTAACTCCAGAGACCCAGTACTTC | CASSVTPETQYF
13 | TRBJ2-3 | TRBV20-1 | . | TRBD1 | TGCAGAGCGGGACAGGGGGGCACAGATACGCAGTATTTT | CRAGQGGTDTQYF
14 | TRBJ2-3 | TRBV5-1 | few | . | TGCGCCAGCAGCGGAAACGCCGGGACAGATACGCAGTATTTT | CASSGNAGTDTQYF
14 | TRBJ1-6 | TRBV10-3 | . | . | TGTGCCATCAGTGAGTTGGCAGAGAATTCACCCCTCCACTTT | CAISELAENSPLHF
17 | TRBJ2-1 | TRBV6-1 | . | TRBD1 | TGTGCCAGCAGTGAAGTGTACTTGGGACAGGGGCTATACGAGCAGTTCTTC | CASSEVYLGQGLYEQFF
15 | TRBJ1-4 | TRBV7-8 | . | TRBD1 | TGTGCCAGCAGCCGCCGACAGGGATGGGATGAAAAACTGTTTTTT | CASSRRQGWDEKLFF
16 | TRBJ1-5 | TRBV15 | . | . | TGTGCCACCAGCAGGGGCCCATGGGGGGGGGATCAGCCCCAGCATTTT | CATSRGPWGGDQPQHF
16 | TRBJ1-2 | TRBV5-8 | few | . | TGTGCCAGCAGCCCCTCCGTTGGACACCCGAACTATGGCTACACCTTC | CASSPSVGHPNYGYTF
14 | TRBJ1-2 | TRBV7-2 | few | TRBD1 | TGTGCCAGCAGCTCCCGGGACAGGGCTGATGGCTACACCTTC | CASSSRDRADGYTF
12 | TRBJ1-2 | TRBV20-1 | . | TRBD1 | TGCAGTGCTGGGGACAGGGGGCATGGCTACACCTTC | CSAGDRGHGYTF
14 | TRBJ2-7 | TRBV27 | . | TRBD2 | TGTGCCAGCAGTTTGAACCAGCGGGGGTTACAGCAGTACTTC | CASSLNQRGLQQYF
14 | TRBJ1-5 | TRBV12-3/TRBV12-4 | . | . | TGTGCCAGCAGTCCCCGGGAGAGCTATCAGCCCCAGCATTTT | CASSPRESYQPQHF
14 | TRBJ2-5 | TRBV2 | . | . | TGTGCCAGCAGCAAGCTTACTAGCCCTATAACCCAGTACTTC | CASSKLTSPITQYF
18 | TRBJ2-1 | TRBV29-1 | . | TRBD2 | TGCAGCGTTGACGGGGAAACCGGGACTAGCGGCCCCTACAATGAGCAGTTCTTC | CSVDGETGTSGPYNEQFF
12 | TRBJ2-5 | TRBV20-1 | few | . | TGCAGTGCTAGGGACTACAAAGAGACCCAGTACTTC | CSARDYKETQYF
13 | TRBJ1-5 | TRBV21-1 | . | . | TGTGCCAGCAGCCTCAAGGGGCCTCAGCCCCAGCATTTT | CASSLKGPQPQHF
16 | TRBJ2-3 | TRBV27 | few | . | TGTGCCAGCAGTCTAGGGAGGCCCCTGTGGACAGATACGCAGTATTTT | CASSLGRPLWTDTQYF
13 | TRBJ1-2 | TRBV29-1 | . | . | TGCAGCGTTGAAGATTCCCCGAGTTCGGGCTACACCTTC | CSVEDSPSSGYTF
17 | TRBJ2-6 | TRBV7-2 | . | . | TGTGCCAGCAGCCTCGACAGTACCTACTCTGGGGCCAACGTCCTGACTTTC | CASSLDSTYSGANVLTF
14 | TRBJ2-1 | TRBV20-1 | few | . | TGCAGTGCTAAGGGTAATAGGGTCTACAATGAGCAGTTCTTC | CSAKGNRVYNEQFF
16 | TRBJ2-1 | TRBV6-5 | . | TRBD2 | TGTGCCAGCAGTTACTCGGGCGGGGGGAACTACAATGAGCAGTTCTTC | CASSYSGGGNYNEQFF
14 | TRBJ2-7 | TRBV7-9 | . | . | TGTGCCAGCAGCGCGTGGGGGACCCTCTACGAGCAGTACTTC | CASSAWGTLYEQYF
13 | TRBJ1-2 | TRBV28 | . | . | TGTGCCAGCAGGCCACAGGGAGTAACCGGCTACACCTTC | CASRPQGVTGYTF
14 | TRBJ1-2 | TRBV7-2 | few | . | TGTGCCAGCAGTGAAGGGTCCTGGGGCTATGGCTACACCTTC | CASSEGSWGYGYTF
17 | TRBJ1-2 | TRBV4-1 | . | . | TGCGCCAGCAGTCAGCCAATGGAGAAGAGGGCGAGCTATGGCTACACCTTC | CASSQPMEKRASYGYTF
14 | TRBJ2-7 | TRBV29-1 | few | . | TGCAGCGCCGAGGCAGGGGTGGAGAACTACGAGCAGTACTTC | CSAEAGVENYEQYF
12 | TRBJ2-3 | TRBV29-1 | . | . | TGCGGCGTCACCCAAGGGACAGATACGCAGTATTTT | CGVTQGTDTQYF
18 | TRBJ1-2 | TRBV29-1 | once | TRBD1 | TGCAGCGTTGGCCTTCCTTTAAGAGGGACAGATATTCGTGATGGCTACACCTTC | CSVGLPLRGTDIRDGYTF
15 | TRBJ1-4 | TRBV5-1 | few | . | TGCGCCAGCAGCTACAACAGGGATTTTAATGAAAAACTGTTTTTT | CASSYNRDFNEKLFF